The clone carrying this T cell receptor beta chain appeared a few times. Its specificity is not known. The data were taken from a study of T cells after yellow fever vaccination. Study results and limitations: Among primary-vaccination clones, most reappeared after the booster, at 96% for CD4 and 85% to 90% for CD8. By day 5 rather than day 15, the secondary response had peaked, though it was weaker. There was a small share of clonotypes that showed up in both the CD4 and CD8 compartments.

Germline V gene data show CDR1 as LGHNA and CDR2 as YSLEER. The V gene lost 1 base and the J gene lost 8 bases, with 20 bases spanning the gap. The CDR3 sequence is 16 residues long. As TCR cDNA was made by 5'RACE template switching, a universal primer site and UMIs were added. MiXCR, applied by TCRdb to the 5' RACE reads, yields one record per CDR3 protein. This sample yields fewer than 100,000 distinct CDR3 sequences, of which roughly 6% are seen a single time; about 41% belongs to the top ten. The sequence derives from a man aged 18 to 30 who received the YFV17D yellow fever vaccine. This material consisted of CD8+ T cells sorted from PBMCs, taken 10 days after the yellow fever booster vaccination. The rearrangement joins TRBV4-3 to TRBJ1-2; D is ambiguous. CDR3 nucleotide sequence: TGCGCCAGCAGCCAAGTTTCGAGGGTTCACTCTGAGGGCTACACCTTC. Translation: CASSQVSRVHSEGYTF.